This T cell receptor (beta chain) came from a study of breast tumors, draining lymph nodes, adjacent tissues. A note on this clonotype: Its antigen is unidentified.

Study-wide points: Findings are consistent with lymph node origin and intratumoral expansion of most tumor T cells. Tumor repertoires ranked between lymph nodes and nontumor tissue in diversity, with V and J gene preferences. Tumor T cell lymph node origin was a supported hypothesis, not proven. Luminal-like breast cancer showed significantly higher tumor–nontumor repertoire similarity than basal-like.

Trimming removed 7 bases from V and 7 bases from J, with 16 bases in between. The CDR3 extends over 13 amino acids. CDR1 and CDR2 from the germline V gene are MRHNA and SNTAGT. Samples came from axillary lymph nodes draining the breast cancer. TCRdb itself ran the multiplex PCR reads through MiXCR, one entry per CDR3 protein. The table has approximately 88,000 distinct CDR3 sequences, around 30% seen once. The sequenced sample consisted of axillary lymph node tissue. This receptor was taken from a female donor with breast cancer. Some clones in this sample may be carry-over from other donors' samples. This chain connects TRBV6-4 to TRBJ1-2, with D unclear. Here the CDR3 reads CASIEGRYCGYTF. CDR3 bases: TGTGCCAGCATTGAAGGACGGTACTGTGGCTACACCTTC.